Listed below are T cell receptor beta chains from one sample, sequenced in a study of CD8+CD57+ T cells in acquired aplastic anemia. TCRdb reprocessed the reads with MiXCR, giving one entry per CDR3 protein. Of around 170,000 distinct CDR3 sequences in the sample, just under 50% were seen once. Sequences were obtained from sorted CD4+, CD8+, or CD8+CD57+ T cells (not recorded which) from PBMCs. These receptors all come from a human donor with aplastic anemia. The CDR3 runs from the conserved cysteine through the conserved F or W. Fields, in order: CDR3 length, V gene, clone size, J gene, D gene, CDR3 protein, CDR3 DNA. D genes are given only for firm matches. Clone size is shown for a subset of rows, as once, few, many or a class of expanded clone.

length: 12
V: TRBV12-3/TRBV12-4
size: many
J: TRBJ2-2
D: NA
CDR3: CAGQGNTGELFF
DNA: TGTGCCGGCCAGGGGAACACCGGGGAGCTGTTTTTT

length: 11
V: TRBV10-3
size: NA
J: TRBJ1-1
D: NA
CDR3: CAINSETEAFF
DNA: TGTGCCATCAATTCTGAAACTGAAGCTTTCTTT

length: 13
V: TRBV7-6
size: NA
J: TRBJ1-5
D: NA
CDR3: CASSLDGGQPQHF
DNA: TGTGCCAGCAGCTTGGACGGTGGGCAGCCCCAGCATTTT

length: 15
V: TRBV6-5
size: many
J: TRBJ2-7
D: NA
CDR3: CASSYSLTLAGEQYF
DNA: TGTGCCAGCAGTTACTCCTTGACATTGGCCGGCGAGCAGTACTTC

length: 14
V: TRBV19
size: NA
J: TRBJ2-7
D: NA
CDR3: CASSQTGIEDEQYF
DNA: TGTGCCAGTTCCCAAACGGGTATAGAGGACGAGCAGTACTTC

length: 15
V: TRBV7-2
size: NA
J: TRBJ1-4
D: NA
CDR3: CASTPGGRDHEKLFF
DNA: TGTGCCAGCACCCCGGGGGGCAGGGACCATGAAAAACTGTTTTTT

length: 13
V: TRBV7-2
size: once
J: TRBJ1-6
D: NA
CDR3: CASSENVRSPLHF
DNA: TGTGCCAGCAGCGAGAATGTTCGGTCACCCCTCCACTTT

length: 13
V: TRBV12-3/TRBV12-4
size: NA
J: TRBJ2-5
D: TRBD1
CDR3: CASSHRGQETQYF
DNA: TGTGCCAGCAGTCACAGGGGTCAAGAGACCCAGTACTTC

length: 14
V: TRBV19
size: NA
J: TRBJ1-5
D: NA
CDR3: CASTKGETNQPQHF
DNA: TGTGCCAGTACAAAGGGGGAAACCAATCAGCCCCAGCATTTT

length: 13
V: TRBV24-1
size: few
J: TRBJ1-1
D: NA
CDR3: CATRERGGTEAFF
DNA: TGTGCCACCAGGGAACGGGGGGGCACTGAAGCTTTCTTT